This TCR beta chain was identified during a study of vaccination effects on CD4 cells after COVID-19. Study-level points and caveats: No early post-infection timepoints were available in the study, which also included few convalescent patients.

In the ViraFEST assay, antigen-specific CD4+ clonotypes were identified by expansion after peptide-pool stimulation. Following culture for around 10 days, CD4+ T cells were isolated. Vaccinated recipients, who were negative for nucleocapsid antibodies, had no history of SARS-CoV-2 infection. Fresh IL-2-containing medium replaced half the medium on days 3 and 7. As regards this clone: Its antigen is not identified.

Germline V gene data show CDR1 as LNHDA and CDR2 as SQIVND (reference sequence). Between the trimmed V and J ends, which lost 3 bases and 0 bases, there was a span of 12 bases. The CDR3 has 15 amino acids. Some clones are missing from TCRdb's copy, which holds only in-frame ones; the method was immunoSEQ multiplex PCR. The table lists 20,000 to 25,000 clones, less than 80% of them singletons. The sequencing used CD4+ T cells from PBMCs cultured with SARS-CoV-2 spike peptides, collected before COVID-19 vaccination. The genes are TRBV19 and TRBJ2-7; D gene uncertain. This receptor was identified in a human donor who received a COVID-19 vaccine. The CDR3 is CASSILADGSYEQYF. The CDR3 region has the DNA TGTGCCAGTAGTATTTTAGCTGATGGCTCCTACGAGCAGTACTTC.